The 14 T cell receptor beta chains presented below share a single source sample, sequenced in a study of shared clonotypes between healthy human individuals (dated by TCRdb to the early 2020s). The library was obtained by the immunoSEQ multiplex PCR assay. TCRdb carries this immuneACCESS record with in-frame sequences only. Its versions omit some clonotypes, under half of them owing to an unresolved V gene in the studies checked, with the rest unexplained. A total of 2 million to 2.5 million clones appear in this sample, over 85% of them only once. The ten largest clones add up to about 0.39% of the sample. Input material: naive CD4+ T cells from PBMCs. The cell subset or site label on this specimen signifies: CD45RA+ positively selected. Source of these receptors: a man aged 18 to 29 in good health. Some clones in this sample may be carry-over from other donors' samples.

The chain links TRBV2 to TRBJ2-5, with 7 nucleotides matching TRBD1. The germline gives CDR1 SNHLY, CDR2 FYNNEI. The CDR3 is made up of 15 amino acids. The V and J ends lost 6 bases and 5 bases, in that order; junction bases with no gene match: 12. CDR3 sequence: CASSVQNRGWETQYF. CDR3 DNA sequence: TGTGCCAGCAGCGTACAAAACAGGGGCTGGGAGACCCAGTACTTC.

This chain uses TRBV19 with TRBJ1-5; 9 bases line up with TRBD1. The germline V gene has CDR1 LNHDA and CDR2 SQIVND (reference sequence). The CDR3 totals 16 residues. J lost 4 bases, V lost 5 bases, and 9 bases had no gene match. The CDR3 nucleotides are TGTGCCAGTAGTTTCCTCACAGGGGGCGCGAATCAGCCCCAGCATTTT. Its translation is CASSFLTGGANQPQHF.

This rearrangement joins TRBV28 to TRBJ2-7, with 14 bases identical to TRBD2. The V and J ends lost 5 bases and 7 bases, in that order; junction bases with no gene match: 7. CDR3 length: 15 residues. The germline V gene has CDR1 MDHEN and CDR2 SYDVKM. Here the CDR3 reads CASSGTSGRRGEQYF. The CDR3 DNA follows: TGTGCCAGCAGTGGGACTAGCGGGAGACGTGGGGAGCAGTACTTC. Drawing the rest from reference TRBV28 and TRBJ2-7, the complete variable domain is DVKVTQSSRYLVKRTGEKVFLECVQDMDHENMFWYRQDPGLGLRLIYFSYDVKMKEKGDIPEGYSVSREKKERFSLILESASTNQTSMYLCASSGTSGRRGEQYFGPGTRLTVT.

DNA for the CDR3: TGTGCCAGCAGCTTAGTCCCCCCCGGGGGATCAAACACCGGGGAGCTGTTTTTT. Translated, it gives CASSLVPPGGSNTGELFF. V and J are TRBV7-6 and TRBJ2-2; maybe TRBD2 (6 bases). The CDR3 covers 18 residues. Trimming left V 1 base short and J 2 bases short, with 17 bases between. CDR1 and CDR2 from the germline V gene are SGHVS and FNYEAQ.

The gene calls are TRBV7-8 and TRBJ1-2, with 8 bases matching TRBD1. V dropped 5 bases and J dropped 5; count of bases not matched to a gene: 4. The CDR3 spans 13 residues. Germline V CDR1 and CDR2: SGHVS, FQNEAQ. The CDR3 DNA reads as TGTGCCAGCAGCGCCGACAGGGGATATGGCTACACCTTC. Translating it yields CASSADRGYGYTF. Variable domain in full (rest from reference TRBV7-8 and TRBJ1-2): GAGVSQSPRYKVAKRGQDVALRCDPISGHVSLFWYQQALGQGPEFLTYFQNEAQLDKSGLPSDRFFAERPEGSVSTLKIQRTQQEDSAVYLCASSADRGYGYTFGSGTRLTVV.

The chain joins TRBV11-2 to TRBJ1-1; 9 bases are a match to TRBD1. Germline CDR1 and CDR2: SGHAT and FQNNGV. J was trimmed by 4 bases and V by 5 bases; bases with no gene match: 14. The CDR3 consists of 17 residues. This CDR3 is CASSEAGTGSFRTEAFF. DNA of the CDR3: TGTGCCAGCAGCGAGGCCGGGACAGGGTCGTTCCGCACTGAAGCTTTCTTT.

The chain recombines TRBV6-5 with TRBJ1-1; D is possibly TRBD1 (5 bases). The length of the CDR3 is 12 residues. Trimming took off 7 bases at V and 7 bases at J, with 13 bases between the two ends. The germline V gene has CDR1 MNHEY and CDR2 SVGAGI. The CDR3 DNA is TGTGCCAGCAAGAGTCAGGGCCATGAAGCTTTCTTT. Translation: CASKSQGHEAFF.

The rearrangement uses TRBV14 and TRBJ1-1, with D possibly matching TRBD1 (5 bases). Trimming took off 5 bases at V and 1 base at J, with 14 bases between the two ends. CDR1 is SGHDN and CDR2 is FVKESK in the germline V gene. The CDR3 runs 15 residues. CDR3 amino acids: CASSYFRAQNTEAFF. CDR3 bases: TGTGCCAGCAGCTATTTCAGGGCTCAGAACACTGAAGCTTTCTTT.

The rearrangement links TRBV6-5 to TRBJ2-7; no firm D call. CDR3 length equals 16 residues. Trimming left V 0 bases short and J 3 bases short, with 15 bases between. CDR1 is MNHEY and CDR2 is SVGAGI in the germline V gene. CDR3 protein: CASSYSRPGTGYEQYF. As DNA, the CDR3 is TGTGCCAGCAGTTACTCACGGCCAGGAACGGGCTACGAGCAGTACTTC.

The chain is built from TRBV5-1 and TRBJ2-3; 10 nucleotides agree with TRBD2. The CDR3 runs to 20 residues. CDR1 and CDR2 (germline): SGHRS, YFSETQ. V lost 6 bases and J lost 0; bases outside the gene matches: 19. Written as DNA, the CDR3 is TGCGCCAGCAACAAATGGGCCGGGACTAGCGCCCTAACAAGCACAGATACGCAGTATTTT. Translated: CASNKWAGTSALTSTDTQYF.

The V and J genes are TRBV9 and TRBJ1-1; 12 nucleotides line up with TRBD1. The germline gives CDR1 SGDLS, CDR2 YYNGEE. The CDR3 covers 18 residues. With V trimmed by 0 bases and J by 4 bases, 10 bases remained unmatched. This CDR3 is CASSVATGTGGATTEAFF. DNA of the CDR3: TGTGCCAGCAGCGTAGCAACCGGGACAGGGGGCGCAACCACTGAAGCTTTCTTT.

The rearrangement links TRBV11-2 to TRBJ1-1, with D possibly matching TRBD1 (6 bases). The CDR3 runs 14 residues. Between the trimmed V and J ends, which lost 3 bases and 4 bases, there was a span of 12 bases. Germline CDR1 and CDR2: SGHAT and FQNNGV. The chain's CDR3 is CASSFNGGGTEAFF. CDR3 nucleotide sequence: TGTGCCAGCAGCTTCAACGGAGGGGGCACTGAAGCTTTCTTT.

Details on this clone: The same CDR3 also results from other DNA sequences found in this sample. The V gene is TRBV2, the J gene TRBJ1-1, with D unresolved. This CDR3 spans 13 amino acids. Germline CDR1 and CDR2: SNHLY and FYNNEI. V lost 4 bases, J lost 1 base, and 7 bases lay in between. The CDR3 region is CASSVDGNTEAFF. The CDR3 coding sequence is TGTGCCAGCAGTGTTGACGGGAACACTGAAGCTTTCTTT.

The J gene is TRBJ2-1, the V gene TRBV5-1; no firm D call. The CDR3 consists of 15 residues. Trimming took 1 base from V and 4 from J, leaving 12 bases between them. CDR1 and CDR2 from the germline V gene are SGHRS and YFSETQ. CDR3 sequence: CASSLPMAVYNEQFF. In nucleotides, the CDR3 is TGCGCCAGCAGCTTGCCCATGGCGGTATACAATGAGCAGTTCTTC.